This T cell receptor (beta chain) came from a study of cytomegalovirus exposure and HLA in healthy donors. PCR primers comprised 60 Vbeta and 13 Jbeta primers. Method: immunoSEQ multiplex PCR; TCRdb's copy keeps in-frame clones and lacks some. The sample has 150,000 to 200,000 clones; roughly 80% are singletons. The CDR3 has 15 amino acids. V was trimmed by 5 bases and J by 1 base, leaving 15 bases between them. From germline, CDR1 is MDHEN and CDR2 SYDVKM. The sample taken for sequencing was PBMCs. This sequence joins TRBV28 and TRBJ2-7, with D possibly being TRBD2 (6 bases). The TCR originated in a man aged 40-55 years in good health and CMV-seronegative. CDR3 bases: TGTGCCAGCAGTCCCTGGGGGGAAGGGTCCTACGAGCAGTACTTC. Protein: CASSPWGEGSYEQYF.